The following is a T cell receptor (beta chain) sequence with its context. The antigen remains unidentified. The CDR3 totals 13 residues. The germline gives CDR1 MNHEY, CDR2 SVGAGI. V lost 6 bases, J lost 8 bases, and 8 bases stayed unmatched. The record originates from a study of cytomegalovirus exposure and HLA in healthy donors. Study-level points and caveats: The listing of about 150 TCR beta chains classed them as cytomegalovirus-associated.

Use of 60 Vbeta and 13 Jbeta primers characterized the PCR. Assay used: immunoSEQ multiplex PCR; TCRdb lists only in-frame clones, some missing. The sample shows 150,000 to 200,000 clones, roughly 85% of them seen only once. Input material: PBMCs. The chain is built from TRBV6-5 and TRBJ1-2; 8 bases align to TRBD1. The sequence was obtained from a woman aged 45-65 years in good health and CMV-seronegative. CDR3 in DNA: TGTGCCAGCAGGCCTAACAGGGGGTACGGCTACACCTTC. Translation: CASRPNRGYGYTF.